This TCR beta chain was profiled in a study of OX40 agonist ivuxolimab in advanced cancers. Turning to the study itself: Every 2 weeks, patients got intravenous ivuxolimab at one of six dose levels (0.01-10 mg/kg).

Clones were sequenced by immunoSEQ multiplex PCR, and TCRdb holds only the in-frame ones, with some missing. The sample contains tens of thousands of clones, about 87% of which appear only once. The germline V gene encodes CDR1 MNHNS and CDR2 SASEGT. The CDR3 has 16 residues. Germline trimming cut 4 bases from V and 5 bases from J; bases unmatched to any gene: 11. The material sequenced was CD4+ or CD8+ T cells sorted from blood, taken in a trial of the OX40 agonist ivuxolimab. The rearrangement links TRBV6-1 to TRBJ2-5, with TRBD2 matching over 9 bases. This TCR derives from an adult with an advanced solid tumor such as melanoma, head and neck, liver or kidney cancer. CDR3 bases: TGTGCCAGCAGTGCGAGTAGCGGGGGCCCCACGGAGACCCAGTACTTC. Protein sequence: CASSASSGGPTETQYF.